Following are 7 T cell receptor beta chains from one sample sequenced in a study of identifying expanded T cells in peripheral blood. The assay was immunoSEQ multiplex PCR, and TCRdb's table has in-frame clones only and misses some. The table records 100,000 to 110,000 clones, around 90% of them present only once. Source material: blood. These receptors were obtained from a person aged 18 to 75 in good health.

This sequence joins TRBV19 and TRBJ1-5; D is ambiguous. CDR1 and CDR2 from the germline V gene are LNHDA and SQIVND (reference sequence). CDR3 length: 14 amino acids. V gave up 6 bases and J gave up 0 bases, with 9 bases separating them. The CDR3 DNA reads TGTGCCAGTAGGGAGATGTATAGCAATCAGCCCCAGCATTTT. This codes for CASREMYSNQPQHF.

The chain links TRBV7-3 to TRBJ2-1, with 10 bases lining up with TRBD2. Germline CDR1 reads SGHTA; CDR2 reads FQGTGA. V shed 4 bases, J shed 7 bases, and the junction held 7 bases outside the gene matches. CDR3 length: 15 residues. The chain's CDR3 is CASSSGTSVVNEQFF. CDR3 sequence (DNA): TGTGCCAGCAGCTCCGGGACTAGCGTGGTGAATGAGCAGTTCTTC.

This chain links TRBV5-1 with TRBJ2-7; D uncertain. Germline values: CDR1 SGHRS, CDR2 YFSETQ. The CDR3 loop spans 14 amino acids. Trimming left V 1 base short and J 2 bases short, with 10 bases between. The CDR3 loop reads CASSLSRDPYEQYF. In DNA, the CDR3 is TGCGCCAGCAGCTTGTCCAGAGACCCCTACGAGCAGTACTTC. The whole variable domain, remainder taken from reference TRBV5-1 and TRBJ2-7, is KAGVTQTPRYLIKTRGQQVTLSCSPISGHRSVSWYQQTPGQGLQFLFEYFSETQRNKGNFPGRFSGRQFSNSRSEMNVSTLELGDSALYLCASSLSRDPYEQYFGPGTRLTVT.

The chain recombines TRBV30 with TRBJ2-7; 9 bases are a match to TRBD2. V was clipped by 8 bases and J by 2 bases; unmatched bases: 4. Germline lookup yields CDR1 GTSNPN and CDR2 SVGIG (reference sequence). The CDR3 runs 12 residues. The CDR3 here is CAGSGGTYEQYF. The CDR3 DNA sequence: TGTGCCGGTAGCGGGGGAACCTACGAGCAGTACTTC. The complete variable domain, with remaining parts taken from reference TRBV30 and TRBJ2-7, reads SQTIHQWPATLVQPVGSPLSLECTVEGTSNPNLYWYRQAAGRGLQLLFYSVGIGQISSEVPQNLSASRPQDRQFILSSKKLLLSDSGFYLCAGSGGTYEQYFGPGTRLTVT.

The V call is TRBV11-3, the J call TRBJ2-7; 8 bases align to TRBD1. The CDR3 is 13 residues long. The J segment lost 7 bases and the V segment lost 5 bases, leaving 7 bases of the junction unmatched. Germline CDR1 SGHNT, CDR2 YENEEA. CDR3: CASSPGTGIEQYF. Written as DNA, the CDR3 is TGTGCCAGCAGCCCGGGGACAGGTATAGAGCAGTACTTC.

This sequence joins TRBV5-4 and TRBJ1-3; unclear D gene. The CDR3 totals 15 residues. Germline V CDR1 and CDR2: SGHNT, YYREEE (reference sequence). V was pared by 0 bases and J by 0 bases, with 7 bases between. The CDR3 region has the DNA TGTGCCAGCAGCTTGGACGTGAGCTCTGGAAACACCATATATTTT. This sequence encodes CASSLDVSSGNTIYF.

A single count supports this clone. The J gene is TRBJ1-2, the V gene TRBV6-5; 8 bases are shared with TRBD1. With 4 bases clipped from V and 3 bases from J, the junction kept 10 bases outside the gene matches. In germline, CDR1 is MNHEY, CDR2 SVGAGI. CDR3 length equals 16 residues. Here the CDR3 DNA reads TGTGCCAGCAGTTCCGACAGGGGCGTAGTATACTATGGCTACACCTTC. This encodes CASSSDRGVVYYGYTF.